This is a list of T cell receptor beta chains from one sample in a study of OX40 agonist ivuxolimab in advanced cancers. TCRdb keeps only in-frame clones here, not all; method: immunoSEQ multiplex PCR. The repertoire holds 77,000 or so clones, with approximately 92% as singletons. This specimen consisted of CD4+ or CD8+ T cells sorted from blood, obtained in a trial of the OX40 agonist ivuxolimab. The origin of the receptors is an adult with an advanced solid tumor such as melanoma, head and neck, liver or kidney cancer. The CDR3 runs from the conserved cysteine through the conserved F or W. The order of the fields is V gene, J gene, D gene, clone size, CDR3 DNA, CDR3 protein. A D gene is named only where the DNA matches it firmly. Clone size appears in some rows only: once, few, many, or a class for an expanded clone.

>TRBV30|TRBJ1-5|.|.
TGTGCCTGGAGCGCGGCCCCGTATCAGCCCCAGCATTTT
CAWSAAPYQPQHF
>TRBV15|TRBJ2-1|TRBD2|.
TGTGCCACCAGCAGAGTGGCGGCTAGCGGTGAGCAGTTCTTC
CATSRVAASGEQFF
>TRBV29-1|TRBJ1-2|TRBD1|.
TGCAGCGCGTCAGGGACAGGGGTTATGGATGGCTACACCTTC
CSASGTGVMDGYTF
>TRBV11-2|TRBJ1-1|.|.
TGTGCCAGCAGCTTAGGGGTGGGGGAAGCTTTCTTT
CASSLGVGEAFF
>TRBV5-1|TRBJ2-3|.|few
TGCGCCAGCAGTCGGGCTATCGACACAGATACGCAGTATTTT
CASSRAIDTDTQYF
>TRBV5-1|TRBJ2-5|.|.
TGCGCCAGCAGCGGTGGAGTTGGGGAGGCCCAGTACTTC
CASSGGVGEAQYF
>TRBV7-2|TRBJ2-6|.|.
TGTGCCAGCAGCTTTGGTGCCGCTGGGGCCAACGTCCTGACTTTC
CASSFGAAGANVLTF
>TRBV19|TRBJ1-1|.|.
TGTGCCAGTACCGATCGCGCTGGGCCCGAAGCTTTCTTT
CASTDRAGPEAFF
>TRBV6-6|TRBJ2-3|TRBD2|few
TGTGCCAGCAGTTTAGCGGGAGTCGGTCAGGATACGCAGTATTTT
CASSLAGVGQDTQYF
>TRBV4-2|TRBJ1-4|.|.
TGTGCCAGCAGCCAAGAAACTCAGGCAACTAATGAAAAACTGTTTTTT
CASSQETQATNEKLFF
>TRBV19|TRBJ1-4|.|.
TGTGCCAGTAGTATGGCGGGGGGAAATGAAAAACTGTTTTTT
CASSMAGGNEKLFF
>TRBV7-2|TRBJ1-1|.|.
TGTGCCAGCAGCTTAGAAAGGGAAATGACTGAAGCTTTCTTT
CASSLEREMTEAFF
>TRBV29-1|TRBJ2-1|TRBD1|once
TGCAGCGCCAAAGACAGGGGATCTGGTGAGCAGTTCTTC
CSAKDRGSGEQFF
>TRBV18|TRBJ2-1|.|once
TGTGCCAGCTCACCACCTGGACTGTGGGGGGGCGTGGATGAGCAGTTCTTC
CASSPPGLWGGVDEQFF
>TRBV29-1|TRBJ1-4|TRBD1|.
TGCAGCGTTGAACAGGGGGGTGAAAAACTGTTTTTT
CSVEQGGEKLFF
>TRBV10-3|TRBJ2-5|.|.
TGTGCCATCAGTGAGTCGATATCTACAGTCCAAGAGACCCAGTACTTC
CAISESISTVQETQYF
>TRBV28|TRBJ2-7|.|.
TGTGCCAGCCGTTCGCCCCACGAGCAGTACTTC
CASRSPHEQYF
>TRBV7-6|TRBJ1-3|TRBD1|.
TGTGCCAGCAGCTTAACGGGACAGGGACTAACTGGAAACACCATATATTTT
CASSLTGQGLTGNTIYF
>TRBV29-1|TRBJ2-7|.|.
TGCAGCGTTGAACGCGCCTACGAGCAGTACTTC
CSVERAYEQYF
>TRBV7-9|TRBJ2-5|TRBD1|.
TGTGCCAGCAGCTCCTACAGGGGGCTCCAAGAGACCCAGTACTTC
CASSSYRGLQETQYF
>TRBV7-2|TRBJ1-1|.|.
TGTGCCAGCAGCTCATCAGGGGTAAACACTGAAGCTTTCTTT
CASSSSGVNTEAFF
>TRBV7-2|TRBJ1-2|TRBD1|.
TGTGCCAGCAGCTTAAAGGGGGCGCCATATGGCTACACCTTC
CASSLKGAPYGYTF
>TRBV28|TRBJ2-1|.|.
TGTGCCAGCAGGCGCCGGGACCTAAATGAGCAGTTCTTC
CASRRRDLNEQFF
>TRBV5-1|TRBJ2-3|TRBD2|.
TGCGCCAGCAGCTTGGCAGCGGGAGGGCCTGGGGCAGATACGCAGTATTTT
CASSLAAGGPGADTQYF
>TRBV6-1|TRBJ2-2|.|.
TGTGCCAGCAGTGTAAACAGAAACACCGGGGAGCTGTTTTTT
CASSVNRNTGELFF
>TRBV30|TRBJ1-5|TRBD1|.
TGTGCCTGGAGCGGGACCCGGGACAGGGGATATCAGCCCCAGCATTTT
CAWSGTRDRGYQPQHF
>TRBV5-1|TRBJ2-1|TRBD2|.
TGCGCCAGCAGCTTGGCGGGAGGGCCCACCCTTAGCTACAATGAGCAGTTCTTC
CASSLAGGPTLSYNEQFF
>TRBV7-2|TRBJ2-5|.|once
TGTGCCAGCAGCCCCCTGTTGGGACGTGAGGAGACCCAGTACTTC
CASSPLLGREETQYF
>TRBV14|TRBJ2-1|TRBD2|.
TGTGCCAGCAGCCAAGTCCAGAAGCGGGGGGCGGTTGACAATGAGCAGTTCTTC
CASSQVQKRGAVDNEQFF
>TRBV27|TRBJ2-3|.|.
TGTGCCAGCAGGTCCCCGGCGGGGAACCCCGATACGCAGTATTTT
CASRSPAGNPDTQYF
>TRBV6-1|TRBJ2-7|TRBD2|once
TGTGCCAGCATACTAGCGGGAGGGCCGTACGAGCAGTACTTC
CASILAGGPYEQYF
>TRBV7-3|TRBJ2-1|TRBD1|.
TGTGCCAGCAGCAGAGACAGGGGGATTAACAATGAGCAGTTCTTC
CASSRDRGINNEQFF
>TRBV6-1|TRBJ2-6|.|.
TGTGCCAGCAGTGAAGGAGGGAGCTCTGGGGCCAACGTCCTGACTTTC
CASSEGGSSGANVLTF
>TRBV7-9|TRBJ2-3|.|.
TGTGCCAGCAGCTTAGAATTTTTAGATACGCAGTATTTT
CASSLEFLDTQYF
>TRBV7-2|TRBJ1-4|.|.
TGTGCCAGCAGTCAACGAGGGACTAATGAAAAACTGTTTTTT
CASSQRGTNEKLFF
>TRBV5-1|TRBJ1-1|.|.
TGCGCCAGCAGCGGACGGTCGGGACGGGTTGAGGACACTGAAGCTTTCTTT
CASSGRSGRVEDTEAFF
>TRBV9|TRBJ1-4|TRBD1|.
TGTGCCAGCAGCGAGGGACAGGGAGGGGGCCTTAATGAAAAACTGTTTTTT
CASSEGQGGGLNEKLFF
>TRBV30|TRBJ1-5|TRBD1|.
TGTGCCTGGAGTGCAGGACAGGTTCGCAATCAGCCCCAGCATTTT
CAWSAGQVRNQPQHF
>TRBV7-3|TRBJ2-5|TRBD1|.
TGTGCCAGCAGCCGGGACAGGGGGACTCAAGAGACCCAGTACTTC
CASSRDRGTQETQYF
>TRBV9|TRBJ2-7|TRBD1|once
TGTGCCAGCAGCGCGGGACAGGGGGCAGGGCGGCAGTACTTC
CASSAGQGAGRQYF
>TRBV5-4|TRBJ2-6|.|few
TGTGCCAGCAGCTTCCCACAGGGCCCGGCCAACGTCCTGACTTTC
CASSFPQGPANVLTF
>TRBV11-1|TRBJ2-3|.|once
TGTGCCAGCAGCAGACAGTCACCGACAGATACGCAGTATTTT
CASSRQSPTDTQYF
>TRBV6-5|TRBJ1-1|.|few
TGTGCCAGCAGCATCAGTGGGGCGAGTTTCACTGAAGCTTTCTTT
CASSISGASFTEAFF
>TRBV5-1|TRBJ1-1|TRBD1|few
TGCGCCAGCAGCTTCCGGGACAGCCAGGGGAACACTGAAGCTTTCTTT
CASSFRDSQGNTEAFF
>TRBV7-7|TRBJ2-1|.|.
TGTGCCAGCAGCGGGGTGGGGGTCCTAGGGGAGGTTGAGCAGTTCTTC
CASSGVGVLGEVEQFF
>TRBV6-5|TRBJ2-1|TRBD1|.
TGTGCCAGCAGAAAGACAGGGACCTACAATGAGCAGTTCTTC
CASRKTGTYNEQFF
>TRBV5-1|TRBJ2-3|.|once
TGCGCCAGCAACCCCGGGACAAGCTCAGATACGCAGTATTTT
CASNPGTSSDTQYF
>TRBV5-8|TRBJ1-6|.|.
TGTGCCAGCAGCGCCGAGGACAGAAGCTCCTATAATTCACCCCTCCACTTT
CASSAEDRSSYNSPLHF
>TRBV28|TRBJ1-4|TRBD1|.
TGTGCCAGCAGTTCCCCGACAGGGGGCAATGAAAAACTGTTTTTT
CASSSPTGGNEKLFF
>TRBV5-1|TRBJ2-2|.|.
TGCGCCAGCAGCTTGATACCAGGGGTTTCGAACACCGGGGAGCTGTTTTTT
CASSLIPGVSNTGELFF
>TRBV27|TRBJ2-7|TRBD2|once
TGTGCCAGCAGTTCGCGGGGACTAGCAGATTACGAGCAGTACTTC
CASSSRGLADYEQYF
>TRBV7-3|TRBJ2-1|TRBD2|once
TGTGCCAGCAGCCTAGGGGGACTAGCTAGCAATGAGCAGTTCTTC
CASSLGGLASNEQFF